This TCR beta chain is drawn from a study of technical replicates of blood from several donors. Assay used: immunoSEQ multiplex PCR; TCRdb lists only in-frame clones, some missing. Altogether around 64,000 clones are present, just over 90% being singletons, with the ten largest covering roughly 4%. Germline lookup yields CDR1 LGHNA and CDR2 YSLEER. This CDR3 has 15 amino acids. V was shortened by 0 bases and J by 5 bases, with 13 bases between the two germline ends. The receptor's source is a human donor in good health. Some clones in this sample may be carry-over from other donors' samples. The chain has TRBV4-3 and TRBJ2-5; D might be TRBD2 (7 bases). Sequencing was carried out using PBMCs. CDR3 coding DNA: TGCGCCAGCAGCCAAGACAGGGGAGGGCAGGAGACCCAGTACTTC. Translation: CASSQDRGGQETQYF.